This T cell receptor (beta chain) was sequenced during a study of naive and memory T cell subsets. Study-wide findings and caveats: Potentially, T cell activation and differentiation skew this RNA-based measurement.

The library had UMIs added by 3' ligation of an oligonucleotide to TCR cDNA. Input was 1 to 1000 ng of DNase-treated total RNA without cell sorting. The V and J ends lost 2 bases and 6 bases respectively, with 15 bases between them. CDR1 is SGDLS, CDR2 YYNGEE, per germline. The CDR3 loop spans 15 amino acids. The SP2 primer and nested alpha and beta constant region primers amplified ligated cDNA in four rounds. Alpha and beta constant region primers primed reverse transcription for blood and skin samples. TCRdb called the 5' RACE reads again in MiXCR, with one record for every CDR3 protein. The sample has about 57,000 distinct CDR3 sequences; 6% to 8.5% are singletons. In the case of this clonotype: The target antigen is unknown.

This receptor was taken from a female donor in good health. This sequence joins TRBV9 and TRBJ2-1, with D uncertain. The CDR3 sequence is CASSVGFSHPNEQFF. The CDR3 nucleotides are TGTGCCAGCAGCGTGGGGTTCTCGCACCCCAATGAGCAGTTCTTC.